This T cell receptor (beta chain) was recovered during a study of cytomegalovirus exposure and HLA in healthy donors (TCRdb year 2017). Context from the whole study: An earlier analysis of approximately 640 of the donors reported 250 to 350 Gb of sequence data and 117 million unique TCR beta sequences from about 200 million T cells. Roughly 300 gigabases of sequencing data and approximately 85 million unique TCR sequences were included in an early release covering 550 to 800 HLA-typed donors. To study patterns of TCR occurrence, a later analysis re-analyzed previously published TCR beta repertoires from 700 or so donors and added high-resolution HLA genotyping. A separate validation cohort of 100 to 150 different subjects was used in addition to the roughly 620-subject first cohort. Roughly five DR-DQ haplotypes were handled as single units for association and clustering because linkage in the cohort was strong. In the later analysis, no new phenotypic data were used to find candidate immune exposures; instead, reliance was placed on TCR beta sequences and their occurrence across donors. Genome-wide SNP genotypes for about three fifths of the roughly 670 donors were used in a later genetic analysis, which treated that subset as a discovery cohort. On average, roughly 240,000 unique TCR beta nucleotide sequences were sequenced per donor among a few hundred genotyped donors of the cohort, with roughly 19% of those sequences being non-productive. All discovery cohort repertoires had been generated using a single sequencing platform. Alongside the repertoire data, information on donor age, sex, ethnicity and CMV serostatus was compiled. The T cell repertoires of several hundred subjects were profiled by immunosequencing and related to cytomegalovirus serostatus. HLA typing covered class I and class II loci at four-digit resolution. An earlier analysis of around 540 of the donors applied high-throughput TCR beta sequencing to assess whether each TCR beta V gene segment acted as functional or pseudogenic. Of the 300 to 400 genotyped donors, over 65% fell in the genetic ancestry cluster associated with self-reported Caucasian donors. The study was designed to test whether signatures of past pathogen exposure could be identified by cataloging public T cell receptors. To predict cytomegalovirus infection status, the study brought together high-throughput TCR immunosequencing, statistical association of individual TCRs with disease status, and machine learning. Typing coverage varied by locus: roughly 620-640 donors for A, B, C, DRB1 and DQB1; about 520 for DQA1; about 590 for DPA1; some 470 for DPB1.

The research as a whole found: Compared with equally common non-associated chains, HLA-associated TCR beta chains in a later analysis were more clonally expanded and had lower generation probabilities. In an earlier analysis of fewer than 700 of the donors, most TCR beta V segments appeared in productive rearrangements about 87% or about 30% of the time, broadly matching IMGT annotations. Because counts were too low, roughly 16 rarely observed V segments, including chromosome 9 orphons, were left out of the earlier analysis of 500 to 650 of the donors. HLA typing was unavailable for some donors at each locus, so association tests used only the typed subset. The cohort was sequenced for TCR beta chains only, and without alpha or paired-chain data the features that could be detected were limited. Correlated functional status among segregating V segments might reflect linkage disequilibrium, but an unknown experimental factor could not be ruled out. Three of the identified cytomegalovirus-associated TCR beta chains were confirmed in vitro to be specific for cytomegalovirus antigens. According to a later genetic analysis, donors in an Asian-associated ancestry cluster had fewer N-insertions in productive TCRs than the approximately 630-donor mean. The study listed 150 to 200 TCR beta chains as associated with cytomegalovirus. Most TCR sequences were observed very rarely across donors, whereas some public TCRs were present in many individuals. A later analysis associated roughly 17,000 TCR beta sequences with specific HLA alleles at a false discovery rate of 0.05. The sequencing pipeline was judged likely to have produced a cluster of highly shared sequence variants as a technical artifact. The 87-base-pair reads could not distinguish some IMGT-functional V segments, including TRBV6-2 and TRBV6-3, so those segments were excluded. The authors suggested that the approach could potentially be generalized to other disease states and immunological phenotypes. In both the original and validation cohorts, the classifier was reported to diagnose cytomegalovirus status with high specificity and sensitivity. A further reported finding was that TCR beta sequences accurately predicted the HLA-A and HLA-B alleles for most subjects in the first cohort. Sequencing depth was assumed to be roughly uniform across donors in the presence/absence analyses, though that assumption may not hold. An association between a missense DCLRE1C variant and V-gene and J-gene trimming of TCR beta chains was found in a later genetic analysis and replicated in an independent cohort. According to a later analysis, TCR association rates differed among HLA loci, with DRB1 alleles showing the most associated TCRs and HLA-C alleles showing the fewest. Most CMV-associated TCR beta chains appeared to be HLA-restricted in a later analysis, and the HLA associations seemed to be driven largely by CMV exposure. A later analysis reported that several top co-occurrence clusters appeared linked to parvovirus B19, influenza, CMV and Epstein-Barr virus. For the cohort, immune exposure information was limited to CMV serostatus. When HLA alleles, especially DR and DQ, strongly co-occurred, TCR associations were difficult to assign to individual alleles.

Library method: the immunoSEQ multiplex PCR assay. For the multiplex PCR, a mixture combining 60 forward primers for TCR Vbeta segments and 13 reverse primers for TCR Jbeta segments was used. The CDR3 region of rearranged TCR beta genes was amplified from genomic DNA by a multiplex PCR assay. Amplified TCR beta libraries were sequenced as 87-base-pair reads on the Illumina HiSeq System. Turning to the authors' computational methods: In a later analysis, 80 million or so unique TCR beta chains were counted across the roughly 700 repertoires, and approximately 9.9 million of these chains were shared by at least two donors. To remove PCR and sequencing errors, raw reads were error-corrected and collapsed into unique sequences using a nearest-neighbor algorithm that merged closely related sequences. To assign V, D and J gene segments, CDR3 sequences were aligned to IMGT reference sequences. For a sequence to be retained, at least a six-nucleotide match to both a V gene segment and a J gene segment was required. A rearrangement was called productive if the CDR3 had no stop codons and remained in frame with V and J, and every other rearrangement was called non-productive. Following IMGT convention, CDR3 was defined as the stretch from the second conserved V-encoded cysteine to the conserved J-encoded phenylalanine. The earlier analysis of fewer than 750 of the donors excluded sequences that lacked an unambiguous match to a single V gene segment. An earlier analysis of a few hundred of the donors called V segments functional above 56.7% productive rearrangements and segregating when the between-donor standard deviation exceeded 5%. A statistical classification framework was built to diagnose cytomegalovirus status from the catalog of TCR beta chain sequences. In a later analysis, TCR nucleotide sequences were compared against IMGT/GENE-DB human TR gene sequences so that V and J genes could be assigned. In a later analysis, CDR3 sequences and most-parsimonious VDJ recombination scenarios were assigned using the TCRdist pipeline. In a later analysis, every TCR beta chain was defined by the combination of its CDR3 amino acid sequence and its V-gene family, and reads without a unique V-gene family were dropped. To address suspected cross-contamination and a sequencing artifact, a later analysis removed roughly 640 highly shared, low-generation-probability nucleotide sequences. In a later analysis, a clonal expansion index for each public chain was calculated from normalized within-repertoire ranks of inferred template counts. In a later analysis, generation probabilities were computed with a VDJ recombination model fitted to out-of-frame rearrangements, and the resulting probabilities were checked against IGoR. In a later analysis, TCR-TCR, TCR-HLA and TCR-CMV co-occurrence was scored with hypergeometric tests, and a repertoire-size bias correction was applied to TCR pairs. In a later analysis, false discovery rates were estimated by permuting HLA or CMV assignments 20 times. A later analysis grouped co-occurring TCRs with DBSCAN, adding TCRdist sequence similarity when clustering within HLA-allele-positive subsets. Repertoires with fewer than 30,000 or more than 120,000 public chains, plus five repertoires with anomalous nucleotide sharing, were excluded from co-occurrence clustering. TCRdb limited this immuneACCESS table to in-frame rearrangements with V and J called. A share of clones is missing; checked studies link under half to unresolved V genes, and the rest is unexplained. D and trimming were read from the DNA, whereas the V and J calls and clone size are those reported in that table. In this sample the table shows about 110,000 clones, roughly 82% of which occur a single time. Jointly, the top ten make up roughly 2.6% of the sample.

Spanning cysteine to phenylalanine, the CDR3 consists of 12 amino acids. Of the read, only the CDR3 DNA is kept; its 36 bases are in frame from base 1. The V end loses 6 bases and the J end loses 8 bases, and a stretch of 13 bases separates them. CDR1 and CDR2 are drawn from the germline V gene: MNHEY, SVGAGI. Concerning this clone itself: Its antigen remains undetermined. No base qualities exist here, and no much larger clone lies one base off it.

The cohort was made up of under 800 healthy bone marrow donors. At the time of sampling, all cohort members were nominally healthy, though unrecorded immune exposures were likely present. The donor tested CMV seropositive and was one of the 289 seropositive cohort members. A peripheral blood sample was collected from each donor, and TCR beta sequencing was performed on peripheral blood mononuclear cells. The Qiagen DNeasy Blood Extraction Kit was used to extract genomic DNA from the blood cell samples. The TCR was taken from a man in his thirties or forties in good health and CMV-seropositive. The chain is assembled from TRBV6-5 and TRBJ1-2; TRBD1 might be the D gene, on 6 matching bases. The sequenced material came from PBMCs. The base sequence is TGTGCCAGCAGCCTACAGGGATGGGGCTACACCTTC. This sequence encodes CASSLQGWGYTF.